This T cell receptor beta chain was captured in a study of regulatory T cells in long-lasting Graves disease. Specified time point: persistent/refractory GD, antithyroid drugs over 5 years with positive TRAb. Scientists built the TCR library using RNA that was extracted from PBMCs. Arm-PCR of CDR3 regions and iRepertoire HTBI primers were the basis on which TCR beta libraries were built. TCRdb reanalysed the multiplex PCR reads using MiXCR and keeps one entry per CDR3 protein. The sample lists roughly 450,000 distinct CDR3 sequences, roughly a quarter occurring once. The receptor's source is a female donor with Graves disease. The input for sequencing was peripheral blood mononuclear cells (PBMCs), taken when the disease was refractory, from a patient treated with antithyroid drugs.

CDR3 DNA: TGTGCCAGCAGCTTAGGACAGGGGGCGGGGGACTATGGCTACACCTTC. Its translation: CASSLGQGAGDYGYTF. The chain carries TRBV11-2 and TRBJ1-2; 10 bases agree with TRBD1. CDR1 and CDR2 from the germline V gene are SGHAT and FQNNGV. V lost 1 base and J lost 3; bases outside the gene matches: 5. There are 16 residues in the CDR3. The full variable domain, completed using reference TRBV11-2 and TRBJ1-2, is EAGVAQSPRYKIIEKRQSVAFWCNPISGHATLYWYQQILGQGPKLLIQFQNNGVVDDSQLPKDRFSAERLKGVDSTLKIQPAKLEDSAVYLCASSLGQGAGDYGYTFGSGTRLTVV.